The 14 T cell receptor beta chains presented below share a single source sample, sequenced in a study of OX40 agonist ivuxolimab in advanced cancers. Data came from immunoSEQ multiplex PCR; TCRdb stores just in-frame clones and leaves some out. Among some 30,000 clones listed, 80% to 95% were seen once. Sequenced material: CD4+ or CD8+ T cells sorted from blood, taken in a trial of the OX40 agonist ivuxolimab. These TCRs come from an adult with an advanced solid tumor such as melanoma, head and neck, liver or kidney cancer.

The rearrangement links TRBV6-5 to TRBJ2-7; possibly TRBD2 for D (5 bases). Germline CDR1 and CDR2: MNHEY and SVGAGI. Trimming shortened V by 10 bases and J by 0 bases, and 16 bases separated the two germline ends. CDR3 length: 14 amino acids. CDR3 nucleotides: TGTGCCACACGACCCCCGGGGAGCTCCTACGAGCAGTACTTC. Translation: CATRPPGSSYEQYF.

This chain uses TRBV9 with TRBJ2-7; TRBD1 is a possible D gene (5 bases). The ends were cut back, 0 bases at V and 0 bases at J, with 10 bases in the middle. Germline-derived CDR1 and CDR2 are SGDLS and YYNGEE. This CDR3 is built from 15 residues. CDR3: CASSVGPDSSYEQYF. DNA of the CDR3: TGTGCCAGCAGCGTAGGGCCAGACAGCTCCTACGAGCAGTACTTC.

The V and J genes are TRBV7-9 and TRBJ2-1; 7 bases agree with TRBD1. The V and J ends lost 4 bases and 3 bases, in that order; junction bases with no gene match: 3. The CDR3 totals 14 residues. CDR1 SEHNR and CDR2 FQNEAQ come from the germline V gene (reference sequence). CDR3 in amino acids: CASSSDRYYNEQFF. The CDR3 region has the DNA TGTGCCAGCAGCTCGGACAGGTACTACAATGAGCAGTTCTTC.

The chain uses TRBV7-2 and TRBJ2-2; 7 bases line up with TRBD1. The CDR3 is 15 amino acids. Looked up from germline, CDR1 is SGHTA and CDR2 is FQGNSA. J gave up 6 bases and V 1 base, and 5 bases lay outside the gene matches. The CDR3 loop is CASSLEGGRPGELFF. The CDR3 DNA reads TGTGCCAGCAGCTTAGAAGGGGGCAGACCCGGGGAGCTGTTTTTT. Combining the CDR3 with reference TRBV7-2 and TRBJ2-2 gives the whole variable domain GAGVSQSPSNKVTEKGKDVELRCDPISGHTALYWYRQSLGQGLEFLIYFQGNSAPDKSGLPSDRFSAERTGGSVSTLTIQRTQQEDSAVYLCASSLEGGRPGELFFGEGSRLTVL.

The chain is built from TRBV5-1 and TRBJ2-2; 8 bases fit TRBD2. The J segment lost 2 bases and the V segment lost 0 bases, leaving 3 bases of the junction unmatched. This CDR3 region has 16 residues. Germline CDR1 reads SGHRS; CDR2 reads YFSETQ. CDR3 sequence (DNA): TGCGCCAGCAGCTTGGTGGTAGCGGGAAACACCGGGGAGCTGTTTTTT. Protein: CASSLVVAGNTGELFF.

The chain has TRBV4-1 and TRBJ1-5; no definite D call. The CDR3 is 15 residues long. V was shortened by 2 bases and J by 0 bases, with 8 bases between the two germline ends. Germline loops: CDR1 MGHRA, CDR2 YSYEKL. CDR3 in amino acids: CASSQKAVSNQPQHF. As DNA, the CDR3 is TGCGCCAGCAGCCAAAAGGCAGTTAGCAATCAGCCCCAGCATTTT.

The chain is built from TRBV19 and TRBJ2-7, with 11 bases identical to TRBD1. The germline V gene encodes CDR1 LNHDA and CDR2 SQIVND (reference sequence). The junction had 6 bases not matched to a gene; V was cut back by 4 bases and J by 4 bases. The CDR3 is made up of 15 amino acids. The CDR3 sequence is CASSTGTGGVYEQYF. The CDR3 DNA follows: TGTGCCAGTAGTACCGGGACAGGGGGTGTGTACGAGCAGTACTTC.

This clone has only one observation. V is TRBV4-2 and J is TRBJ1-1; D not resolved. There are 13 residues in the CDR3. V shed 4 bases and J shed 4 bases, with 10 bases lying between them. The V gene's germline CDR1 is LGHNA and CDR2 YNFKEQ. The CDR3 nucleotides are TGTGCCAGCAGCCCTCAGTTGGGCACTGAAGCTTTCTTT. Its translation is CASSPQLGTEAFF.

V usage is TRBV5-1 and J usage is TRBJ1-1; 7 nucleotides match TRBD1. This CDR3 region has 15 residues. With 4 bases clipped from V and 4 bases from J, the junction kept 10 bases outside the gene matches. Germline CDR1 and CDR2: SGHRS and YFSETQ. The CDR3 is CASSPTGEGSTEAFF. DNA of the CDR3: TGCGCCAGCAGCCCAACAGGGGAGGGGTCCACTGAAGCTTTCTTT.

The J gene is TRBJ1-5, the V gene TRBV4-1; D gene uncertain. CDR1 MGHRA and CDR2 YSYEKL come from the germline V gene. V was cut by 4 bases and J by 4 bases, with 8 bases left in between. There are 13 residues in the CDR3. CDR3 bases: TGCGCCAGCAGCCGGAACCAGAATCAGCCCCAGCATTTT. Translated: CASSRNQNQPQHF.

The gene calls are TRBV27 and TRBJ2-7, with D possibly TRBD1 on 6 matching bases. The germline V gene encodes CDR1 MNHEY and CDR2 SMNVEV (reference sequence). The CDR3 is made up of 13 amino acids. Deletions cut 3 bases from V and 6 bases from J, with 12 bases between. The CDR3 DNA is TGTGCCAGCAGTTTCTTACAGGGCCGCGAGCAGTACTTC. It is translated as CASSFLQGREQYF.

The chain joins TRBV21-1 to TRBJ1-1; the DNA was not used to check the table's D call, TRBD1. TRBV21-1 is termed a pseudogene. The CDR3 totals 16 residues. Here the CDR3 reads CASSNPFSARGTEAFF. As DNA, the CDR3 is TGTGCCAGCAGCAACCCGTTTTCAGCAAGGGGCACTGAAGCTTTCTTT.

The CDR3 sequence is CASSLQNNRGYEQYF. The CDR3 coding sequence is TGTGCCAGCAGCTTACAGAATAACAGGGGCTACGAGCAGTACTTC. The J gene is TRBJ2-7, the V gene TRBV7-9; 7 bases fit TRBD1. The length of the CDR3 is 15 residues. The junction had 7 bases not matched to a gene; V was cut back by 2 bases and J by 3 bases. Germline CDR1 and CDR2: SEHNR and FQNEAQ (reference sequence).

This rearrangement joins TRBV29-1 to TRBJ2-7, with 7 bases fitting TRBD1. Trimming at V came to 6 bases and at J to 0 bases, leaving 5 bases not matched to a gene. CDR3 size: 13 residues. Germline loops: CDR1 SQVTM, CDR2 ANQGSEA. The CDR3 DNA reads as TGCAGCGTAAGGACAGGAACCTCCTACGAGCAGTACTTC. Its translation is CSVRTGTSYEQYF.